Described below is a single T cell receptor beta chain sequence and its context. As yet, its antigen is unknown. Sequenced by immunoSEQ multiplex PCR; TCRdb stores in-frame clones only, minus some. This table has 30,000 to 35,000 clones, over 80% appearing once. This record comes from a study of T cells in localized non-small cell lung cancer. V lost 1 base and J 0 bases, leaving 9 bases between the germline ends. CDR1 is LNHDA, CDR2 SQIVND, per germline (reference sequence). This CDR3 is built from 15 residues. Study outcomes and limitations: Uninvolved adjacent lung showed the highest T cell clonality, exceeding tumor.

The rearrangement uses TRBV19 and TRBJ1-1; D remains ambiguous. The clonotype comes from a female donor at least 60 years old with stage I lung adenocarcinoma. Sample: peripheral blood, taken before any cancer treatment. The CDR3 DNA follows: TGTGCCAGTAGTATAGGCCGACTGGTGAACACTGAAGCTTTCTTT. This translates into CASSIGRLVNTEAFF.